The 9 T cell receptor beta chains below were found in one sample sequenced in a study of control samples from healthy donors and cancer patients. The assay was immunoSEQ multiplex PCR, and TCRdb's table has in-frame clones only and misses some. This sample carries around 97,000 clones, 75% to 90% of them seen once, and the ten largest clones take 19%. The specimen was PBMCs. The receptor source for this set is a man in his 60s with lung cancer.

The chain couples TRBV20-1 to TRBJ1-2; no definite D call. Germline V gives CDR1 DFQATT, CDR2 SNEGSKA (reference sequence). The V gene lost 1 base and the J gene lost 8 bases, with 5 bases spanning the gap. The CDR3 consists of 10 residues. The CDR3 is CSARVSGYTF. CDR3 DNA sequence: TGCAGTGCTAGAGTTTCGGGCTACACCTTC.

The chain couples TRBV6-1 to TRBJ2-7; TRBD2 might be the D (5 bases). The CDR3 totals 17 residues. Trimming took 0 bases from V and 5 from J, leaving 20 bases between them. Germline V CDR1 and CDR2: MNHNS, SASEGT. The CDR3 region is CASSEAGRLRVADEQYF. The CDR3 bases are TGTGCCAGCAGTGAAGCCGGACGGCTGAGGGTCGCGGACGAGCAGTACTTC.

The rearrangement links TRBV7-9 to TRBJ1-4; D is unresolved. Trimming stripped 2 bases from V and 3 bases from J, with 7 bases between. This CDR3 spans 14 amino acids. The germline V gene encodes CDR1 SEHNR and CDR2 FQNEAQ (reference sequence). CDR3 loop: CASSLSSSNEKLFF. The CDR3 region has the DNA TGTGCCAGCAGCTTAAGTAGTTCTAATGAAAAACTGTTTTTT.

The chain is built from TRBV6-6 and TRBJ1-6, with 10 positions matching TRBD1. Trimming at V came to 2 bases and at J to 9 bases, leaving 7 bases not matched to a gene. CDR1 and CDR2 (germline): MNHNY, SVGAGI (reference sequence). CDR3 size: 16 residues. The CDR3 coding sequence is TGTGCCAGCAGTTACCTAGGGGGACAGGGGACTTCACCCCTCCACTTT. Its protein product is CASSYLGGQGTSPLHF.

CDR3 region: CASSPTGSDTQYF. DNA of the CDR3: TGTGCCAGCAGCCCGACAGGGTCCGATACGCAGTATTTT. The chain links TRBV12-3 or TRBV12-4 to TRBJ2-3; 7 positions match TRBD1. The CDR3 length is 13 residues. Trimming cost V 6 bases and J 6 bases; bases outside gene matches: 6.

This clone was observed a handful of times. CDR3 in DNA: TGTGCCAGCAGCCGGATTAGGGGGTACCAAGAGACCCAGTACTTC. Its translation is CASSRIRGYQETQYF. The rearrangement links TRBV3-1 (or the pseudogene TRBV3-2) to TRBJ2-5; D perhaps matches TRBD1 (6 bases). This CDR3 spans 15 amino acids. Germline CDR1 and CDR2: LGHDT and YNNKEL (reference sequence). V lost 4 bases to trimming and J lost 0 bases, with 12 bases between them.

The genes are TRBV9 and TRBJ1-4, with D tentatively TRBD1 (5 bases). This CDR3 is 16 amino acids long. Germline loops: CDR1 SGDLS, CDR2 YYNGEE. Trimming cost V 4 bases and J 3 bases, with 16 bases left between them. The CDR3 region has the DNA TGTGCCAGCAGCCTGGGGATAGGAGGGGCTAATGAAAAACTGTTTTTT. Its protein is CASSLGIGGANEKLFF.

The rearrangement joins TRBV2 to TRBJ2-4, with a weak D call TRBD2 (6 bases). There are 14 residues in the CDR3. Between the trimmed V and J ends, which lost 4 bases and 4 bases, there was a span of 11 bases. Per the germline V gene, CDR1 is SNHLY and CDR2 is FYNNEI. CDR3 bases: TGTGCCAGCAGTGGGAGGGTGGGGAAAAACATTCAGTACTTC. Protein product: CASSGRVGKNIQYF. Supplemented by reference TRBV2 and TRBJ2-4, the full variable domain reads EPEVTQTPSHQVTQMGQEVILRCVPISNHLYFYWYRQILGQKVEFLVSFYNNEISEKSEIFDDQFSVERPDGSNFTLKIRSTKLEDSAMYFCASSGRVGKNIQYFGAGTRLSVL.

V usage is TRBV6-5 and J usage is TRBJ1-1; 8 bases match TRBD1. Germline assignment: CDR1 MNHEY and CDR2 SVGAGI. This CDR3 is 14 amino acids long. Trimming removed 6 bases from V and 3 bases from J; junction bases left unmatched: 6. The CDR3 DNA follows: TGTGCCAGCAGCCTCCGGGACAGGTACACTGAAGCTTTCTTT. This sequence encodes CASSLRDRYTEAFF.